These 24 T cell receptor beta chains were all obtained from the same sample, sequenced in a study of T cell responses to AZD1222 COVID-19 vaccine. Here immunoSEQ multiplex PCR was the method, and the copy in TCRdb shows in-frame clones only, minus some. The sample includes some 170,000 clones, 85% to 90% of them seen just once. Specimen: peripheral blood, collected 28 days after the second AZD1222 dose. The source is an adult who received the AZD1222 COVID-19 vaccine.

V and J are TRBV7-2 and TRBJ1-5; possibly TRBD1 for D (5 bases). The CDR3 sequence is 14 residues long. The V gene's germline CDR1 is SGHTA and CDR2 FQGNSA. V dropped 1 base and J dropped 8 bases, with 12 bases sitting between them. CDR3 protein: CASSLEGPWKPQHF. CDR3 in DNA: TGTGCCAGCAGCTTAGAGGGGCCCTGGAAGCCCCAGCATTTT.

The CDR3 nucleotides read TGTGCCAGCGGCTATGGCTACACCTTC. This codes for CASGYGYTF. J is TRBJ1-2 and V is TRBV12-3 or TRBV12-4; D is ambiguous. This CDR3 contains 9 residues. V shed 8 bases and J shed 4 bases, with 2 bases lying between them.

This chain joins TRBV30 and TRBJ2-7; a weak D match, TRBD1 (6 bases). Trimming removed 4 bases from V and 1 base from J, with 11 bases in between. CDR1 and CDR2 from the germline V gene are GTSNPN and SVGIG (reference sequence). The CDR3 runs to 13 residues. CDR3 DNA sequence: TGTGCCTGGATGACAGGCTGGTCCTACGAGCAGTACTTC. This gives the protein CAWMTGWSYEQYF.

The J gene is TRBJ1-4, the V gene TRBV15; D unclear. CDR3 length: 15 residues. Trimming stripped 6 bases from V and 8 bases from J, with 19 bases between. Germline lookup yields CDR1 LNHNV and CDR2 YYDKDF (reference sequence). In DNA form, the CDR3 reads TGTGCCACCAGTAGTTTAGACGGGAATTCCGAAAAACTGTTTTTT. This gives the protein CATSSLDGNSEKLFF.

This chain links TRBV19 with TRBJ1-4; tentatively, D is TRBD1 (6 bases). Trimming removed 7 bases from V and 8 bases from J, with 14 bases in between. Per germline, CDR1 LNHDA and CDR2 SQIVND (reference sequence). CDR3 length: 13 amino acids. The CDR3 bases are TGTGCCAGTAACAGGGACCTTCGCGAAAAACTGTTTTTT. Translating gives CASNRDLREKLFF.

V and J are TRBV6-1 and TRBJ1-2, with a possible D match to TRBD1 (5 bases). CDR3 length: 16 amino acids. Germline values: CDR1 MNHNS, CDR2 SASEGT. Trimming cost V 1 base and J 0 bases, with 12 bases left between them. The CDR3 DNA reads as TGTGCCAGCAGTGAAGGTGGGAGGGGAGCTAACTATGGCTACACCTTC. It yields the protein CASSEGGRGANYGYTF.

This sequence joins TRBV6-5 and TRBJ1-1; possible D gene TRBD1, 6 bases. The CDR3 extends over 15 amino acids. Germline V CDR1 and CDR2: MNHEY, SVGAGI. Trimming cost V 2 bases and J 2 bases, with 12 bases left between them. CDR3 nucleotides: TGTGCCAGCAGTTACGGCGCAGGGGCAAACACTGAAGCTTTCTTT. As protein: CASSYGAGANTEAFF.

The genes are TRBV28 and TRBJ1-1; D not certain. Germline assignment: CDR1 MDHEN and CDR2 SYDVKM. The ends were cut back, 2 bases at V and 1 base at J, with 20 bases in the middle. The CDR3 runs 18 residues. CDR3 sequence: CASSLIPEWGWGNTEAFF. The CDR3 region has the DNA TGTGCCAGCAGTTTAATCCCCGAGTGGGGATGGGGGAACACTGAAGCTTTCTTT.

The CDR3 spells CSFGPVNSPLHF. The CDR3 region has the DNA TGTTCTTTCGGACCTGTTAATTCACCCCTCCACTTT. V usage is TRBV30 and J usage is TRBJ1-6, with unresolved D. Germline V gene sequence: CDR1 GTSNPN, CDR2 SVGIG (reference sequence). This CDR3 spans 12 amino acids.

V and J are TRBV15 and TRBJ1-4; 7 positions match TRBD1. The ends lost 7 bases at V and 4 bases at J; junction bases unmatched: 9. CDR3 length: 15 amino acids. Germline CDR1 reads LNHNV; CDR2 reads YYDKDF (reference sequence). The DNA for the CDR3 is TGTGCCACCAAGAGAGGGGACAGCCTTAATGAAAAACTGTTTTTT. It is translated as CATKRGDSLNEKLFF. Full variable domain (outside the CDR3, taken from reference TRBV15 and TRBJ1-4): DAMVIQNPRYQVTQFGKPVTLSCSQTLNHNVMYWYQQKSSQAPKLLFHYYDKDFNNEADTPDNFQSRRPNTSFCFLDIRSPGLGDTAMYLCATKRGDSLNEKLFFGSGTQLSVL.

The rearrangement uses TRBV6-5 and TRBJ1-1; tentative D call: TRBD1 (6 bases). This CDR3 spans 12 amino acids. The germline V gene has CDR1 MNHEY and CDR2 SVGAGI. Trimming shortened V by 5 bases and J by 4 bases, and 8 bases separated the two germline ends. The CDR3 loop is CASSTTGTEAFF. CDR3 nucleotides: TGTGCCAGCAGTACGACAGGCACTGAAGCTTTCTTT.

This rearrangement joins TRBV7-2 to TRBJ1-1, with D possibly matching TRBD1 (6 bases). The CDR3 extends over 14 amino acids. CDR1 and CDR2 (germline): SGHTA, FQGNSA. Trimming removed 3 bases from V and 3 bases from J, with 11 bases in between. The CDR3 spells CASSFTGRDTEAFF. Here the CDR3 DNA reads TGTGCCAGCAGCTTCACAGGGCGAGACACTGAAGCTTTCTTT.

This clone was counted once. The chain employs TRBV10-3 and TRBJ1-5, with 9 bases matching TRBD1. The germline V gene encodes CDR1 ENHRY and CDR2 SYGVKD. The CDR3 sequence is 14 residues long. V dropped 5 bases and J dropped 4; count of bases not matched to a gene: 3. Written as DNA, the CDR3 is TGTGCCATCAGTTTGACAGGGGGAAATCAGCCCCAGCATTTT. Residues: CAISLTGGNQPQHF.

J is TRBJ1-2 and V is TRBV6-2 or TRBV6-3; D not resolved. The length of the CDR3 is 11 residues. V lost 6 bases and J 6 bases, leaving 8 bases between the germline ends. Germline CDR1 and CDR2: MNHEY and SVGEGT. In DNA, the CDR3 is TGTGCCAGCAGCTTTAGGGATGGCTACACCTTC. Its protein is CASSFRDGYTF.

V and J are TRBV28 and TRBJ1-3, with D perhaps matching TRBD1 (6 bases). CDR3 size: 13 residues. From germline, CDR1 is MDHEN and CDR2 SYDVKM. Deletions cut 3 bases from V and 3 bases from J, with 6 bases between. The CDR3 DNA follows: TGTGCCAGCAGTTTGGACAGTGGAAACACCATATATTTT. Its protein product is CASSLDSGNTIYF.

This clone came up a few times. The rearrangement uses TRBV28 and TRBJ2-5, with 7 positions matching TRBD1. Trimming removed 4 bases from V and 2 bases from J; junction bases left unmatched: 4. Germline assignment: CDR1 MDHEN and CDR2 SYDVKM. The CDR3 is 14 amino acids. The DNA for the CDR3 is TGTGCCAGCAGTTGGACAGGTCGGCAAGAGACCCAGTACTTC. It is translated as CASSWTGRQETQYF.

The J gene is TRBJ1-1, the V gene TRBV30; D remains ambiguous. The CDR3 extends over 13 amino acids. Germline CDR1 and CDR2: GTSNPN and SVGIG (reference sequence). Deletions cut 0 bases from V and 1 base from J, with 6 bases between. This CDR3 reads CAWSVQTNTEAFF. As DNA, the CDR3 is TGTGCCTGGAGTGTACAGACGAACACTGAAGCTTTCTTT.

CDR3 residues: CAVGTGAIYGYTF. DNA for the CDR3: TGTGCCGTGGGGACAGGGGCCATCTATGGCTACACCTTC. The V call is TRBV7-9, the J call TRBJ1-2, with TRBD1 matching 10 bases. The V gene's germline CDR1 is SEHNR and CDR2 FQNEAQ (reference sequence). The CDR3 runs 13 residues. Losses at the gene ends were 11 bases for V and 4 bases for J; bases not matched to a gene: 7.

The V and J genes are TRBV3-1 (or the pseudogene TRBV3-2) and TRBJ1-6; D is unresolved. The length of the CDR3 is 12 residues. Germline-derived CDR1 and CDR2 are LGHDT and YNNKEL (reference sequence). Between the trimmed V and J ends, which lost 4 bases and 7 bases, there was a span of 5 bases. The CDR3 region has the DNA TGTGCCAGCAGCCCCTTAAATTCACCCCTCCACTTT. Amino acids: CASSPLNSPLHF.

This chain connects TRBV7-2 to TRBJ1-6, with 8 positions matching TRBD1. V was clipped by 4 bases and J by 9 bases; unmatched bases: 2. Germline CDR1 SGHTA, CDR2 FQGNSA. The CDR3 runs 13 residues. The CDR3 sequence is CASSSDRVSPLHF. Written as DNA, the CDR3 is TGTGCCAGCAGCTCGGACAGGGTTTCACCCCTCCACTTT.

The V gene is TRBV14, the J gene TRBJ1-3, with no clear D. This CDR3 is built from 11 residues. Trimming left V 5 bases short and J 13 bases short, with 12 bases between. CDR1 is SGHDN and CDR2 is FVKESK in the germline V gene. The CDR3: CASSWRGRIYF. In nucleotides, the CDR3 is TGTGCCAGCAGCTGGCGAGGGAGGATATATTTT.

This clone was seen a single time. Here the CDR3 DNA reads TGTGCCAGCAGCCACCCGACAGGGGGGAACATTCAGTACTTC. Its protein product is CASSHPTGGNIQYF. The rearrangement links TRBV3-1 (or the pseudogene TRBV3-2) to TRBJ2-4; 9 nucleotides match TRBD1. Germline-derived CDR1 and CDR2 are LGHDT and YNNKEL (reference sequence). After removal of 3 bases from V and 7 bases from J, the junction contained 4 bases not matched to a gene. The CDR3 has 14 amino acids.

This chain joins TRBV6-5 and TRBJ2-2, with D perhaps being TRBD1 or TRBD2 (5 bases each). From germline, CDR1 is MNHEY and CDR2 SVGAGI. The V and J ends lost 6 bases and 2 bases respectively, with 13 bases between them. The CDR3 has 15 amino acids. CDR3 DNA sequence: TGTGCCAGCAGACTCCGGGACGGAAACACCGGGGAGCTGTTTTTT. Encoded protein: CASRLRDGNTGELFF.

This chain joins TRBV2 and TRBJ2-2; TRBD2 agrees at 8 bases. From germline, CDR1 is SNHLY and CDR2 FYNNEI. The CDR3 contains 14 residues. V lost 6 bases to trimming and J lost 3 bases; unmatched junction nucleotides: 3. The CDR3, as DNA: TGTGCCAGCAGGGGACTAGACTACACCGGGGAGCTGTTTTTT. This sequence encodes CASRGLDYTGELFF.